Shown below are 11 T cell receptor beta chains from a single sample sequenced in a study of T-cell reconstitution after alpha-beta-depleted transplantation in children. A library of TCRbeta sequences, prepared with unique molecular identifiers, was generated. Each CDR3 protein is one row after TCRdb ran MiXCR on the PCR reads. The sample has hundreds of thousands of distinct CDR3 sequences; around 14% are singletons. The input for sequencing was PBMCs, taken before TCRalphabeta/CD19-depleted stem cell transplant. The receptors were gathered from a girl aged 2-10 years with congenital amegakaryocytic thrombocytopenia, due to receive a stem cell transplant.

Remarks on this clonotype: Since a much larger clone is just one base distant, this may be a read error. The chain carries TRBV20-1 and TRBJ2-1, with D tentatively TRBD1 (6 bases). Germline assignment: CDR1 DFQATT and CDR2 SNEGSKA (reference sequence). CDR3 length: 15 residues. Trimming left V 4 bases short and J 9 bases short, with 22 bases between. CDR3 loop: CSATSLGQGGSEQFF. The CDR3 region has the DNA TGCAGTGCTACATCCCTGGGACAAGGAGGCAGTGAGCAGTTCTTC.

The table lists this clonotype with many counts. J is TRBJ2-1 and V is TRBV24-1, with 7 bases aligning to TRBD1. Germline lookup yields CDR1 KGHDR and CDR2 SFDVKD. The CDR3 is 16 amino acids. Unmatched junction bases numbered 16, after V lost 6 bases and J lost 9 bases. The CDR3 DNA reads TGTGCCACCAGTAGTGCGAAGTTAGGGGGCGCGGTTGAGCAGTTCTTC. Amino acid sequence: CATSSAKLGGAVEQFF.

The chain joins TRBV21-1 to TRBJ2-1. TRBV21-1 is recorded as a pseudogene. The CDR3 contains 18 residues. Here the CDR3 reads CASSKDGHSTDEYNEQFF. Here the CDR3 DNA reads TGTGCCAGCAGCAAAGACGGTCATAGTACAGACGAGTACAATGAGCAGTTCTTC.

The table lists this clonotype with many counts. The gene calls are TRBV28 and TRBJ2-3; D unresolved. This CDR3 spans 12 amino acids. The V gene lost 6 bases and the J gene lost 6 bases, with 10 bases spanning the gap. The germline V gene has CDR1 MDHEN and CDR2 SYDVKM. The CDR3 loop reads CASRATTDTQYF. DNA of the CDR3: TGTGCCAGCAGAGCAACTACGGATACGCAGTATTTT.

The CDR3 reads CASSFVDRGTGEQYF. For the CDR3, the DNA is TGTGCCAGCAGTTTTGTTGACAGGGGTACTGGCGAGCAGTACTTC. The chain links TRBV12-3 or TRBV12-4 to TRBJ2-7, with 8 bases that match TRBD1. The length of the CDR3 is 15 residues. Trimming at V came to 3 bases and at J to 6 bases, leaving 10 bases not matched to a gene.

V and J are TRBV27 and TRBJ2-2; D is possibly TRBD1 (5 bases). CDR3 size: 17 residues. Per germline, CDR1 MNHEY and CDR2 SMNVEV (reference sequence). The V end lost 5 bases, the J end lost 1 base, and 17 bases lay between the germline ends. The CDR3 DNA follows: TGTGCCAGCAGTACCATCCCCAGGGAAGTGAACACCGGGGAGCTGTTTTTT. This encodes CASSTIPREVNTGELFF.

The rearrangement uses TRBV7-9 and TRBJ2-7; 9 bases are shared with TRBD2. Germline trimming cut 0 bases from V and 7 bases from J; bases unmatched to any gene: 7. CDR1 and CDR2 from the germline V gene are SEHNR and FQNEAQ (reference sequence). The CDR3 loop spans 15 amino acids. CDR3 loop: CASSLALVAGDEQYF. The CDR3 DNA reads TGTGCCAGCAGCTTAGCGCTAGTAGCGGGAGATGAGCAGTACTTC.

V is TRBV6-2 or TRBV6-3 and J is TRBJ2-7; D possibly uses TRBD1 or TRBD2 (7 bases each). Germline assignment: CDR1 MNHEY and CDR2 SVGEGT. The ends were cut back, 10 bases at V and 7 bases at J, with 29 bases in the middle. The CDR3 contains 16 residues. The CDR3 nucleotides are TGTGCCACACAACAACCGCAGGGAGGGGGCTCTGGAGAGCAGTACTTC. Its protein is CATQQPQGGGSGEQYF.

This clonotype was detected many times. J is TRBJ1-5 and V is TRBV12-3 or TRBV12-4; D is unclear. V was cut by 1 base and J by 0 bases, with 4 bases left in between. CDR3 length equals 14 residues. This chain's CDR3 is CASSLENSNQPQHF. For the CDR3, the DNA is TGTGCCAGCAGTTTAGAAAATAGCAATCAGCCCCAGCATTTT.

This clonotype came up many times. The chain is built from TRBV20-1 and TRBJ2-3; D unresolved. V was clipped by 3 bases and J by 7 bases, with 14 bases between them. The CDR3 length is 13 residues. The germline V gene has CDR1 DFQATT and CDR2 SNEGSKA (reference sequence). The CDR3 reads CSARYPDRYTQYF. CDR3 bases: TGCAGTGCTAGGTACCCGGACCGATATACGCAGTATTTT.

The rearrangement joins TRBV18 to TRBJ1-2; possibly TRBD1 for D (5 bases). Looked up from germline, CDR1 is KGHSH and CDR2 is LQKENI. Trimming shortened V by 6 bases and J by 2 bases, and 16 bases separated the two germline ends. The CDR3 covers 15 residues. CDR3 residues: CASSQNRDLNYGYTF. CDR3 nucleotides: TGTGCCAGCTCGCAGAACCGGGACCTAAACTATGGCTACACCTTC.